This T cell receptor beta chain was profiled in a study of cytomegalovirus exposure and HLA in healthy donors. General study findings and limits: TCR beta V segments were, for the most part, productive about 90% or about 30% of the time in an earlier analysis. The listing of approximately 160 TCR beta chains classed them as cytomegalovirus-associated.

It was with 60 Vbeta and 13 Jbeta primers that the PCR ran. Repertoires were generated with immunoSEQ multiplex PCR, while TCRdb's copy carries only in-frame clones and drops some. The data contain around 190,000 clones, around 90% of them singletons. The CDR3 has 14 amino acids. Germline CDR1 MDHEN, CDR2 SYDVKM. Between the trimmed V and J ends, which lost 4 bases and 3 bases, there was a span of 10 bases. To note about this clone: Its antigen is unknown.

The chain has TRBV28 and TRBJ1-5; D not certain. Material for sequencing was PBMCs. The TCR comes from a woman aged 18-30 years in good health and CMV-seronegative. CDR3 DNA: TGTGCCAGCAGTTCCGGCGGCGACAATCAGCCCCAGCATTTT. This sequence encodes CASSSGGDNQPQHF.